This TCR beta chain was sequenced for a study of blood T cell repertoires in COVID-19. Data came from immunoSEQ multiplex PCR; TCRdb stores just in-frame clones and leaves some out. Of approximately 320,000 clones in the sample, 90% were seen once. Germline V lookup: CDR1 SGDLS, CDR2 YYNGEE. Trimming took 2 bases from V and 7 from J, leaving 4 bases between them. The CDR3 is made up of 12 amino acids. Assignment of participants to cohorts was predicated upon participant-reported clinical history. V is TRBV9 and J is TRBJ1-6; D is unresolved. The sequence came from a man in his 60s who had recovered from COVID-19. The sample consisted of PBMCs or T cells enriched from blood (not recorded which). The CDR3 region has the DNA TGTGCCAGCAGCGTCCAGAATTCACCCCTCCACTTT. Protein: CASSVQNSPLHF.